This T cell receptor beta chain emerged from a study of STAT3 mutations in large granular lymphocyte leukemia. On the study more broadly: Canonical activating STAT3 mutations were detected in roughly half of the longitudinally sequenced T-LGLL patients. Study-wide findings and caveats: Every T-cell large granular lymphocyte leukemia patient had at least one immunodominant TCR beta clonotype. Treatment regimens differed across patients between samplings. In several patients, dominant TCR clone burden exceeded STAT3 mutant burden, suggesting STAT3 mutation arose secondarily.

The V end was cut by 5 bases, the J end by 11 bases, with 12 bases between. This CDR3 has 12 amino acids. The germline CDR1 and CDR2 sequences are SGHTA and FQGNSA. This clone was recorded once. Its antigen remains unidentified. Approximately 40,000 productive templates were obtained per sample on average. This table comes from immunoSEQ multiplex PCR, and its TCRdb copy is limited to in-frame clones, with some not included. Of 6,000 or so clones in the sample, roughly 34% were seen once. The TCR originated in a woman aged 35 to 49 with T-cell large granular lymphocyte leukemia. Some clones in this sample may be carry-over from other donors' samples. The J gene is TRBJ1-4, the V gene TRBV7-2; D is possibly TRBD1 (5 bases). The sample was peripheral blood mononuclear cells. CDR3 bases: TGTGCCAGCAGCCAGACCCCAGGGAAACTGTTTTTT. The encoded protein is CASSQTPGKLFF.